This T cell receptor (beta chain) derives from a study of T-cell reconstitution after alpha-beta-depleted transplantation in children (dated by TCRdb to about 2016). For the study in its entirety: The study quantitatively tracked T-cell immune reconstitution after TCRalphabeta/CD19-depleted allogeneic hematopoietic cell transplantation in children using TCR repertoire profiling.

Trimming costs V 4 bases and J 0 bases, and their ends lie 13 bases apart. The CDR3 starts with the cysteine, ends with the phenylalanine, and has 14 residues. Here the CDR3 DNA is all that survives: 42 bases in frame from base 1. CDR1 and CDR2, looked up from the germline V gene (reference sequence), are DFQATT and SNEGSKA. The library relied on PCR. TCRdb names Illumina HiSeq 2500 as the instrument used. TCR library preparation used molecular barcoding, with unique molecular identifiers applied to normalize quantification of the TCRbeta repertoire. TCRdb cleaned the public reads at Q25 with fastp, built clones with MiXCR and kept in-frame beta chains. Each entry merges the rows of one CDR3 protein and shows their most common DNA and genes. The table for this sample lists 350,000 to 400,000 distinct CDR3 sequences; 10% to 15% of them were counted only once. Together, the top ten hold 4% to 5.5% of the sample.

Regarding this clonotype: Its antigen specificity is not known. No clone much larger than this one lies a single base away; base qualities are absent.

The chain links TRBV20-1 with TRBJ2-7, and the D gene may be TRBD1, 5 bases matching. This sample comprised PBMCs, obtained from the stem cell graft. The receptor was derived from a human donor who donated a stem cell graft to a child with Fanconi anemia. The CDR3 region reads CSAIPDTNSYEQYF. The DNA is TGCAGTGCTATACCGGACACCAACTCCTACGAGCAGTACTTC.